This T cell receptor beta chain derives from a study of regulatory T cells in long-lasting Graves disease. Whole-study context: Graves' patients diagnosed newly had used antithyroid drugs under 3 months. Whole-study findings and limits: The persistent group shared around 3,000 public clonotypes, more than the 966 shared by new patients. Samples came from peripheral blood alone, without thyroid tissue.

Construction of the TCR beta libraries employed iRepertoire HTBI primers in conjunction with Arm-PCR of CDR3 regions. A single record per CDR3 protein comes from TCRdb applying MiXCR to the multiplex PCR reads. The data hold around 460,000 distinct CDR3 sequences, with 13% to 15% observed a single time. Noted time point: newly diagnosed GD, antithyroid drugs for less than 3 months. The TCR library was made from RNA that had been extracted from PBMCs in TRIzol. Concerning this clonotype: Its specificity is unknown.

Germline CDR1 reads SGHRS; CDR2 reads YFSETQ. The V end lost 4 bases, the J end lost 4 bases, and 11 bases lay between the germline ends. The CDR3 is 13 amino acids. These data were also filed under a second study, of T cells in Graves' hyperthyroidism and ophthalmopathy. That publication notes: TCR CDR3 regions were first amplified by RT-PCR with HTBI primers.

This specimen consisted of peripheral blood mononuclear cells (PBMCs), obtained at new diagnosis, from a patient treated with antithyroid drugs. The TCR sequence derives from a woman aged 45-60 years with Graves disease. The V call is TRBV5-1, the J call TRBJ1-2, with a tentative D call TRBD1 (5 bases). This CDR3 is CASSPTVFYGYTF. The CDR3 DNA follows: TGCGCCAGCAGCCCGACAGTTTTCTATGGCTACACCTTC.